Below, 18 T cell receptor beta chains from the same sample are listed, as sequenced in a study of identifying expanded T cells in peripheral blood. Only in-frame clones appear in the TCRdb table, and some are missing; sequencing was by immunoSEQ multiplex PCR. The repertoire holds around 57,000 clones, around 87% seen once, with under 5% in the top ten. Sequencing input: blood. The receptors were sampled from a person between 18 and 75 years old in good health.

The chain combines TRBV5-8 with TRBJ2-4, with D maybe TRBD2 (5 bases). The V and J ends lost 4 bases and 8 bases respectively, with 16 bases between them. The germline CDR1 and CDR2 sequences are SGHTS and YDEGEE. The CDR3 totals 14 residues. DNA for the CDR3: TGTGCCAGCAGCCCTCTTAACGTCGGGGACATTCAGTACTTC. Amino acid sequence: CASSPLNVGDIQYF.

V usage is TRBV15 and J usage is TRBJ1-3; D remains ambiguous. Germline CDR1 LNHNV, CDR2 YYDKDF (reference sequence). CDR3 length equals 16 residues. The V and J ends lost 0 bases and 5 bases respectively, with 14 bases between them. The CDR3 DNA reads as TGTGCCACCAGCAGAGAGTCAGTTACTTACCGAAACACCATATATTTT. This gives the protein CATSRESVTYRNTIYF.

This clone was counted only a few times. The genes are TRBV6-4 and TRBJ2-1; 8 nucleotides match TRBD2. CDR1 and CDR2 (germline): MRHNA, SNTAGT. The CDR3 totals 15 residues. V was clipped by 2 bases and J by 3 bases; unmatched bases: 3. The CDR3 spells CASSDRAGDYNEQFF. CDR3 in DNA: TGTGCCAGCAGTGACCGAGCGGGGGACTACAATGAGCAGTTCTTC.

This chain joins TRBV19 and TRBJ1-5; TRBD1 is a possible D gene (5 bases). Germline-derived CDR1 and CDR2 are LNHDA and SQIVND (reference sequence). The CDR3 contains 16 residues. V lost 3 bases, J lost 4 bases, and 16 bases lay in between. The CDR3 loop is CASSIFQGSENQPQHF. The CDR3 DNA is TGTGCCAGTAGTATTTTTCAGGGCTCCGAGAATCAGCCCCAGCATTTT.

J is TRBJ2-2 and V is TRBV19; perhaps TRBD1 as D (7 bases). Germline V lookup: CDR1 LNHDA, CDR2 SQIVND (reference sequence). The V gene lost 3 bases and the J gene lost 4 bases, with 12 bases spanning the gap. The CDR3 is 15 amino acids. The CDR3, as DNA: TGTGCCAGTAGTATCAGGCAGGGGGGCACCGGGGAGCTGTTTTTT. Protein product: CASSIRQGGTGELFF.

The chain combines TRBV28 with TRBJ1-5; no definite D call. Trimming cost V 3 bases and J 9 bases, with 21 bases left between them. The germline CDR1 and CDR2 sequences are MDHEN and SYDVKM. CDR3 length equals 16 residues. The CDR3 sequence: CASSLGSEAEGGPQHF. CDR3 nucleotide sequence: TGTGCCAGCAGTTTGGGTTCAGAAGCGGAAGGCGGGCCCCAGCATTTT.

V usage is TRBV9 and J usage is TRBJ2-1; D may be TRBD2 (6 bases). CDR3 length: 15 residues. CDR1 SGDLS and CDR2 YYNGEE come from the germline V gene. Trimming cost V 2 bases and J 8 bases, with 17 bases left between them. The CDR3 loop reads CASSVGGAGGHEQFF. CDR3 DNA sequence: TGTGCCAGCAGCGTGGGCGGGGCAGGCGGGCATGAGCAGTTCTTC.

This chain links TRBV11-3 with TRBJ2-1; D unresolved. V lost 1 base to trimming and J lost 8 bases, with 6 bases between them. Looked up from germline, CDR1 is SGHNT and CDR2 is YENEEA. CDR3 size: 12 residues. CDR3 in amino acids: CASSLGRDEQFF. As DNA, the CDR3 is TGTGCCAGCAGCTTAGGACGAGATGAGCAGTTCTTC.

The V gene is TRBV27, the J gene TRBJ2-2; D might be TRBD1 (5 bases). The CDR3 consists of 15 residues. Germline values: CDR1 MNHEY, CDR2 SMNVEV (reference sequence). The ends were cut back, 6 bases at V and 3 bases at J, with 14 bases in the middle. The CDR3 bases are TGTGCCAGCAGCCCGGACACTGTGGACACCGGGGAGCTGTTTTTT. Amino acids: CASSPDTVDTGELFF.

This rearrangement joins TRBV6-1 to TRBJ2-1; D is uncertain. Germline assignment: CDR1 MNHNS and CDR2 SASEGT. The CDR3 has 15 amino acids. Trimming removed 5 bases from V and 9 bases from J, with 20 bases in between. The CDR3 sequence: CASSPLGVRLGEQFF. The CDR3 DNA is TGTGCCAGCAGTCCCCTGGGCGTTAGGTTAGGTGAGCAGTTCTTC.

V is TRBV5-1 and J is TRBJ1-2, with a weak D call TRBD1 (5 bases). Trimming stripped 5 bases from V and 1 base from J, with 6 bases between. The CDR3 consists of 12 residues. In germline, CDR1 is SGHRS, CDR2 YFSETQ. The CDR3 coding sequence is TGCGCCAGCAGGACAGATAACTATGGCTACACCTTC. It yields the protein CASRTDNYGYTF.

The V call is TRBV11-2, the J call TRBJ1-2, with TRBD1 identical over 8 bases. The ends lost 3 bases at V and 6 bases at J; junction bases unmatched: 3. CDR3 size: 13 residues. The V gene's germline CDR1 is SGHAT and CDR2 FQNNGV. In DNA form, the CDR3 reads TGTGCCAGCAGCTTTGCAGGGGGCAATGGCTACACCTTC. Protein: CASSFAGGNGYTF.

This clone was counted once. The chain couples TRBV2 to TRBJ1-6, with D unresolved. CDR3 size: 14 residues. Trimming removed 7 bases at V and 8 bases at J, with 15 bases between. Germline V gene sequence: CDR1 SNHLY, CDR2 FYNNEI. DNA for the CDR3: TGTGCCAGCACTGGGCGGCGGAATGATTCACCCCTCCACTTT. Translation gives CASTGRRNDSPLHF.

CDR3 sequence: CASSQEYGYTF. The CDR3 DNA reads TGCGCCAGCAGCCAAGAGTATGGCTACACCTTC. The J gene is TRBJ1-2, the V gene TRBV4-1; D is unclear. This CDR3 spans 11 amino acids. V lost 0 bases, J lost 5 bases, and 1 base lay in between. Germline V lookup: CDR1 MGHRA, CDR2 YSYEKL.

The J gene is TRBJ2-5, the V gene TRBV4-3; TRBD2 aligns across 11 bases. Trimming at V came to 4 bases and at J to 1 base, leaving 2 bases not matched to a gene. Germline V gene sequence: CDR1 LGHNA, CDR2 YSLEER. CDR3 size: 15 residues. In nucleotides, the CDR3 is TGCGCCAGCAGCCCGGGACTAGCGGCCCAAGAGACCCAGTACTTC. This gives the protein CASSPGLAAQETQYF.

The J gene is TRBJ2-3, the V gene TRBV18; 10 bases line up with TRBD2. The CDR3 has 17 amino acids. Trimming removed 0 bases from V and 2 bases from J; junction bases left unmatched: 5. The V gene's germline CDR1 is KGHSH and CDR2 LQKENI. The CDR3: CASSPPWTSGNTDTQYF. CDR3 coding DNA: TGTGCCAGCTCACCACCGTGGACTAGCGGAAACACAGATACGCAGTATTTT. Variable domain in full (rest from reference TRBV18 and TRBJ2-3): NAGVMQNPRHLVRRRGQEARLRCSPMKGHSHVYWYRQLPEEGLKFMVYLQKENIIDESGMPKERFSAEFPKEGPSILRIQQVVRGDSAAYFCASSPPWTSGNTDTQYFGPGTRLTVL.

This chain joins TRBV12-5 and TRBJ1-5; D gene ambiguous. The CDR3 sequence is 12 residues long. The germline V gene has CDR1 LGHNT and CDR2 FRNRAP. V lost 1 base and J 10 bases, leaving 8 bases between the germline ends. CDR3 in DNA: TGTGCTAGTGGTTTGGAGACTGGACCCCAGCATTTT. Translating it yields CASGLETGPQHF.

The chain recombines TRBV7-8 with TRBJ2-1; D unresolved. Germline CDR1 and CDR2: SGHVS and FQNEAQ. Trimming took 8 bases from V and 3 from J, leaving 5 bases between them. The CDR3 covers 11 residues. The CDR3 sequence: CASGYYNEQFF. In DNA form, the CDR3 reads TGTGCCAGCGGCTACTACAATGAGCAGTTCTTC.